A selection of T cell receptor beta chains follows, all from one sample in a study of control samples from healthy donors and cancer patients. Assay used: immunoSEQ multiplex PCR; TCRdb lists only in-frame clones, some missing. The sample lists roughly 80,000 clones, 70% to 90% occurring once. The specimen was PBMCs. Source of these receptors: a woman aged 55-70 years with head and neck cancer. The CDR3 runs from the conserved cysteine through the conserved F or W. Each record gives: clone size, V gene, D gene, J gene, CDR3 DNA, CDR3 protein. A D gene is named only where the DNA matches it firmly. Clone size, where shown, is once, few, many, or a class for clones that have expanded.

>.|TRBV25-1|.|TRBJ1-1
TGTGCCAGCAGTGAATATGGGGCAGGTAACACTGAAGCTTTCTTT
CASSEYGAGNTEAFF
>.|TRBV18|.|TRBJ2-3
TGTGCCAGCTCACCACTGCAGGGAAACACAGATACGCAGTATTTT
CASSPLQGNTDTQYF
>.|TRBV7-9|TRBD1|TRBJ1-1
TGTGCCAGCAGCGGACAGGGGACTACTGAAGCTTTCTTT
CASSGQGTTEAFF
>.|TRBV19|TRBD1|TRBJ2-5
TGTGCCAGTAGTTCAGGACAGGCAGAAGAGACCCAGTACTTC
CASSSGQAEETQYF
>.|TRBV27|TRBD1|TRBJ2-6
TGTGCCAGCAGTCCACCTGGACAGGGCTACTCTGGGGCCAACGTCCTGACTTTC
CASSPPGQGYSGANVLTF
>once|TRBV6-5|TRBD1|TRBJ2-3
TGTGCCAGCCTAGGACAGGTTGGCACAGATACGCAGTATTTT
CASLGQVGTDTQYF
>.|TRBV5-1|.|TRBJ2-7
TGCGCCAGCAGCCTCTCGTCCGGGACTTTAGAAACCTACGAGCAGTACTTC
CASSLSSGTLETYEQYF
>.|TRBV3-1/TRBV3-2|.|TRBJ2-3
TGTGCCAGCAGCCAATTGCCACACACAGATACGCAGTATTTT
CASSQLPHTDTQYF
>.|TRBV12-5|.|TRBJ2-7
TGTGCTAGTGGACCGCTAGCGTCCCCGGGCGAGCAGTACTTC
CASGPLASPGEQYF
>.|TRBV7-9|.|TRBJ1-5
TGTGCCAGCAGCCTGGCTTTAACAGGGTACGACAATCAGCCCCAGCATTTT
CASSLALTGYDNQPQHF
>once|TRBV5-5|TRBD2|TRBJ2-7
TGTGCCAGCAGCTTGGCGGTAGCGGGGGCCCTCGAGCAGTACTTC
CASSLAVAGALEQYF
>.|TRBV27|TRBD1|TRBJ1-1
TGTGCCAGCAGTTTAGGGGACAGCGACCGACGATTGAACACTGAAGCTTTCTTT
CASSLGDSDRRLNTEAFF
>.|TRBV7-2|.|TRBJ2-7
TGTGCCAGCAGTACTGGTGGGGCCTCCTACGAGCAGTACTTC
CASSTGGASYEQYF
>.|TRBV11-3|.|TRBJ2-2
TGTGCCAGCAGCTTAGGGGGTACCCCGGGCACCGGGGAGCTGTTTTTT
CASSLGGTPGTGELFF
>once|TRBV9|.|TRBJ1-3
TGTGCCAGCAGCGTAGGGGTCTATGGTACAGGGAACTCTGGAAACACCATATATTTT
CASSVGVYGTGNSGNTIYF
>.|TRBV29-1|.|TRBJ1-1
TGCAGCGTTGATCAGGAAAACACTGAAGCTTTCTTT
CSVDQENTEAFF
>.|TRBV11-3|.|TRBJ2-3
TGTGCCAGCAGCCCCGGGGTTCGGCTCCCCACAGATACGCAGTATTTT
CASSPGVRLPTDTQYF
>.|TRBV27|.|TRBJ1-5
TGTGCCAGCAGTTTTCGTGTAGGGGAGCCCCAGCATTTT
CASSFRVGEPQHF
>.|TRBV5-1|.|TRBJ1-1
TGCGCCAGCAGCTTGTATACAGGGATGAACACTGAAGCTTTCTTT
CASSLYTGMNTEAFF
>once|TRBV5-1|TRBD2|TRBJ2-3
TGCGCCAGCAGCCTTAGCGGGGCTAGCACAGATACGCAGTATTTT
CASSLSGASTDTQYF
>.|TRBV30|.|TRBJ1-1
TGTGCCTGGAGTGCCAGACGGGGGCGGACTGAAGCTTTCTTT
CAWSARRGRTEAFF
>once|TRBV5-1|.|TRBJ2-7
TGCGCCAGCAGCCCCCCTGGAAACCCTCTCGGGCAGTACTTC
CASSPPGNPLGQYF
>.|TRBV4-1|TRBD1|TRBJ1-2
TGCGCCAGCAGCCAAGAATTAAGAATAGTAGGGGGCTACGGCTACACCTTC
CASSQELRIVGGYGYTF
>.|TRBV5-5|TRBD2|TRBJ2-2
TGTGCCAGCAGCTTTACGGGTAGCGGGTTCACCGGGGAGCTGTTTTTT
CASSFTGSGFTGELFF
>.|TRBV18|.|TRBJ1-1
TGTGCCAGCTCACCACCGGAGACAGGAAAGGCTTTCTTT
CASSPPETGKAFF
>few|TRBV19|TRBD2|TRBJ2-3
TGTGCCAGTAGTATAGAAGGTCCTAGCGGGATCGCAGATACGCAGTATTTT
CASSIEGPSGIADTQYF
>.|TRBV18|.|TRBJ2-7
TGTGCCAGCTCACCGGCCGGGAGCGTCTACGAGCAGTACTTC
CASSPAGSVYEQYF
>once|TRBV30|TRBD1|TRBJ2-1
TGTGCCTGGAGTAGCGACAGGGGCCCCTACAATGAGCAGTTCTTC
CAWSSDRGPYNEQFF
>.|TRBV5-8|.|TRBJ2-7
TGTGCCAGCAGCCACAGACAGGCGTCTAGCGAGCAGTACTTC
CASSHRQASSEQYF
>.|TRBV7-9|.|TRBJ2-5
TGTGCCAGCAGCTTAAGCAGGCTTGAGGAGACCCAGTACTTC
CASSLSRLEETQYF